What follows are 14 T cell receptor beta chains derived from one specimen sequenced in a study of early T cells in non-severe SARS-CoV-2 infection. TCRdb passed the 5' RACE reads through MiXCR, listing each CDR3 protein once. The sample has about 35,000 distinct CDR3 sequences, approximately 5.9% seen once. This sample comprised whole blood, obtained at baseline. These receptor sequences come from an adult who was a healthcare worker with PCR-confirmed SARS-CoV-2 infection or an uninfected control (not recorded which).

This clonotype was counted ten times or more. The V and J genes are TRBV20-1 and TRBJ2-7; 12 nucleotides match TRBD2. Germline V gene sequence: CDR1 DFQATT, CDR2 SNEGSKA (reference sequence). V shed 5 bases, J shed 3 bases, and the junction held 11 bases outside the gene matches. CDR3 length: 16 residues. CDR3 nucleotide sequence: TGCAGTGCTCGGACTAGCGGGACAAGGGGCCACTACGAGCAGTACTTC. The encoded protein is CSARTSGTRGHYEQYF.

This clonotype has at least ten counts. The chain uses TRBV6-5 and TRBJ2-5, with D perhaps TRBD2 (6 bases). Germline CDR1 and CDR2: MNHEY and SVGAGI. This CDR3 is built from 14 residues. V lost 2 bases and J lost 2, with 9 bases in between. In nucleotides, the CDR3 is TGTGCCAGCAGTTACGACGCGGGGCAAGAGACCCAGTACTTC. Protein product: CASSYDAGQETQYF.

This clonotype was observed at least ten times. This chain connects TRBV28 to TRBJ2-4; D possibly corresponds to TRBD2 (6 bases). CDR1 is MDHEN, CDR2 SYDVKM, per germline. The V and J ends lost 7 bases and 9 bases respectively, with 16 bases between them. This CDR3 comprises 13 residues. CDR3 protein: CASTDGGLVIQYF. CDR3 DNA sequence: TGTGCCAGCACGGACGGGGGTCTGGTCATTCAGTACTTC.

In its sample, this clonotype was seen a few times. This chain uses TRBV7-3 with TRBJ2-1, with 7 bases lining up with TRBD2. This CDR3 contains 16 residues. In germline, CDR1 is SGHTA, CDR2 FQGTGA. Germline trimming cut 5 bases from V and 2 bases from J; bases unmatched to any gene: 9. CDR3 region: CASSPSSSGPYNEQFF. CDR3 DNA sequence: TGTGCCAGCAGCCCCTCCTCTAGCGGACCCTACAATGAGCAGTTCTTC.

The chain employs TRBV6-2 or TRBV6-3 and TRBJ2-4; D gene unclear. The CDR3 has 12 residues. Germline V gene data show CDR1 as MNHEY and CDR2 as SVGEGT. V shed 2 bases and J shed 5 bases, with 4 bases lying between them. CDR3: CASSYGENIQYF. The CDR3 DNA reads TGTGCCAGCAGTTACGGAGAAAACATTCAGTACTTC.

This clonotype was observed many times. The rearrangement uses TRBV3-1 and TRBJ2-1; possible D gene TRBD2, 6 bases. The germline V gene has CDR1 LGHDT and CDR2 YNNKEL (reference sequence). The V and J ends lost 1 base and 9 bases respectively, with 10 bases between them. CDR3 size: 13 residues. The CDR3 is CASSQVRGSEQFF. CDR3 coding DNA: TGTGCCAGCAGCCAAGTTCGGGGGAGTGAGCAGTTCTTC.

The table lists this clonotype with many counts. J is TRBJ2-2 and V is TRBV20-1; D gene ambiguous. The length of the CDR3 is 14 residues. Germline V gives CDR1 DFQATT, CDR2 SNEGSKA (reference sequence). V was pared by 3 bases and J by 2 bases, with 10 bases between. The CDR3 region is CSARTAANTGELFF. The CDR3 region has the DNA TGCAGTGCTAGGACGGCAGCCAACACCGGGGAGCTGTTTTTT.

In its sample, this clonotype was seen many times. The chain links TRBV20-1 to TRBJ1-5; 7 nucleotides agree with TRBD1. This CDR3 is 15 amino acids long. The V gene end was trimmed by 2 bases and the J gene end by 7 bases; junction bases not matched to a gene: 11. The germline V gene encodes CDR1 DFQATT and CDR2 SNEGSKA (reference sequence). The DNA of the CDR3 is TGCAGTGCTAGACGTACGACAGGGATAGGGCAGCCCCAGCATTTT. This translates into CSARRTTGIGQPQHF.

This clonotype was counted only a few times. V usage is TRBV27 and J usage is TRBJ2-3; D is undetermined. The V and J ends lost 8 bases and 2 bases respectively, with 5 bases between them. The length of the CDR3 is 11 residues. Germline V gives CDR1 MNHEY, CDR2 SMNVEV (reference sequence). CDR3 nucleotides: TGTGCCAGCCGTTCCACAGATACGCAGTATTTT. Protein sequence: CASRSTDTQYF.

V usage is TRBV9 and J usage is TRBJ2-3, with 8 bases matching TRBD1. Germline CDR1 and CDR2: SGDLS and YYNGEE. The CDR3 is made up of 16 amino acids. Trimming at V came to 0 bases and at J to 4 bases, leaving 7 bases not matched to a gene. CDR3 sequence: CASSVGIHRGSDTQYF. In DNA, the CDR3 is TGTGCCAGCAGCGTAGGAATTCACAGGGGGTCAGATACGCAGTATTTT. The complete variable domain, with remaining parts taken from reference TRBV9 and TRBJ2-3, reads DSGVTQTPKHLITATGQRVTLRCSPRSGDLSVYWYQQSLDQGLQFLIQYYNGEERAKGNILERFSAQQFPDLHSELNLSSLELGDSALYFCASSVGIHRGSDTQYFGPGTRLTVL.

There are many counts of this clonotype. The CDR3 DNA reads as TGTGCCAGCACCCATGGACTAGCGGAGTACAATGAGCAGTTCTTC. This codes for CASTHGLAEYNEQFF. This rearrangement joins TRBV6-2 or TRBV6-3 to TRBJ2-1; TRBD2 matches 10 bases. CDR1 and CDR2 from the germline V gene are MNHEY and SVGEGT. Germline trimming cut 7 bases from V and 4 bases from J; bases unmatched to any gene: 7. The CDR3 is made up of 15 amino acids.

The V and J genes are TRBV6-5 and TRBJ2-1; no firm D call. With 2 bases removed from V and 5 bases from J, the gap between germline ends came to 10 bases. In germline, CDR1 is MNHEY, CDR2 SVGAGI. CDR3 size: 14 residues. CDR3 region: CASSYRARDNEQFF. The DNA for the CDR3 is TGTGCCAGCAGTTACAGGGCTAGGGACAATGAGCAGTTCTTC.

The rearrangement uses TRBV20-1 and TRBJ2-1, with TRBD2 identical over 8 bases. Germline CDR1 reads DFQATT; CDR2 reads SNEGSKA (reference sequence). The trim removed 6 bases at V and 2 bases at J, leaving 9 bases unmatched. The CDR3 spans 15 residues. CDR3 protein: CSALSGTSTYNEQFF. The CDR3 nucleotides are TGCAGTGCCCTCTCCGGGACTAGTACCTACAATGAGCAGTTCTTC.

This clonotype showed up many times. The chain has TRBV28 and TRBJ2-1; D uncertain. V was clipped by 5 bases and J by 7 bases, with 3 bases between them. The CDR3 runs to 10 residues. CDR1 MDHEN and CDR2 SYDVKM come from the germline V gene. For the CDR3, the DNA is TGTGCCAGCAGTCGGAATGAGCAGTTCTTC. Translation: CASSRNEQFF.